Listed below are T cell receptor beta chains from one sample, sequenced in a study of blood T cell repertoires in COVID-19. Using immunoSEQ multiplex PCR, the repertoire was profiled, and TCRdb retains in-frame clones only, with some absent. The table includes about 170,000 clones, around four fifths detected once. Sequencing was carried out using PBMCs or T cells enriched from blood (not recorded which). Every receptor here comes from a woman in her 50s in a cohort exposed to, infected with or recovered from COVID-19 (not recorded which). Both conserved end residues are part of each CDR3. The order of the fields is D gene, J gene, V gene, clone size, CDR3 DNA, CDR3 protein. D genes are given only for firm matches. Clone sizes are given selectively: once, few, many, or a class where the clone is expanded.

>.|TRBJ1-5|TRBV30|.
TGTGCCTGGAGAGGGGCGGGAAGCAATCAGCCCCAGCATTTT
CAWRGAGSNQPQHF
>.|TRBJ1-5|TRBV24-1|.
TGTGCCACCAGTCTCGGGGGCAATCAGCCCCAGCATTTT
CATSLGGNQPQHF
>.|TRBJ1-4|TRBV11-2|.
TGTGCCAGCAGCTCATTGGGGGGGACTAATGAAAAACTGTTTTTT
CASSSLGGTNEKLFF
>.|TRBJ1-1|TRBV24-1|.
TGTGCCACCAGAGAACCCGGCGGGTACCCTGAAGCTTTCTTT
CATREPGGYPEAFF
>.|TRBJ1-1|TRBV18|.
TGTGCCAGCTCATCAACAGGGAGGGTCCCTGAAGCTTTCTTT
CASSSTGRVPEAFF
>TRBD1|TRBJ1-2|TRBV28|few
TGTGCCACACAACGGGGGGGGCTAGGAGGGACAGGGGATGATGGCTACACCTTC
CATQRGGLGGTGDDGYTF
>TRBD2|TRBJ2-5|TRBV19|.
TGTGCCAGTAGTATACGGCTAGCGGGGGTAAAAGAGACCCAGTACTTC
CASSIRLAGVKETQYF
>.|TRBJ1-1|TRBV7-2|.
TGTGCCAGCAGGCGCCAGGGATTTTGTTTCTTT
CASRRQGFCFF
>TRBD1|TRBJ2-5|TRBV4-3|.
TGCGCCAGCAGCGCATACAGGGGGCTCCAAGAGACCCAGTACTTC
CASSAYRGLQETQYF
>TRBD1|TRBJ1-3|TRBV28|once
TGTGCCAGCAGTCTTCCCACGAGGGGGCTAAGAGGAAACACCATATATTTT
CASSLPTRGLRGNTIYF
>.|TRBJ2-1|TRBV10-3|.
TGTGCCATCAGTGAGTTAGGGGATGGGTACAATGAGCAGTTCTTC
CAISELGDGYNEQFF
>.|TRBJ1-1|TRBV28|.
TGTGCCAGCAGGACAGGTCTGAACACTGAAGCTTTCTTT
CASRTGLNTEAFF
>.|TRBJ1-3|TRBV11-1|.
TGTGCCAGCAGCTTACAACAGAGCTCTGGAAACACCATATATTTT
CASSLQQSSGNTIYF
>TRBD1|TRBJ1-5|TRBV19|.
TGTGCCAGTAGTATAGGCGGGACAGGGTTCAATCAGCCCCAGCATTTT
CASSIGGTGFNQPQHF
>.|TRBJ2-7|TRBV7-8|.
TGTGCCAGCAGCTTAATTGGTAGATCCTACGAGCAGTACTTC
CASSLIGRSYEQYF
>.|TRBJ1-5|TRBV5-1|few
TGCGCCAGCAGGTTGACAGGTAATAGCAATCAGCCCCAGCATTTT
CASRLTGNSNQPQHF
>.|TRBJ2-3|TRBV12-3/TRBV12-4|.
TGTGCCAGCAGTTTACAGGGAACAGATACGCAGTATTTT
CASSLQGTDTQYF
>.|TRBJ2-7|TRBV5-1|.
TGCGCCAGCAGCTTGCCCGAGATTTCCTACGAGCAGTACTTC
CASSLPEISYEQYF
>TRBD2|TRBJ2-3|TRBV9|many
TGTGCCAGCAGCCCCATGGGTAGTGGGGCGGGAGGAAAGACAGATACGCAGTATTTT
CASSPMGSGAGGKTDTQYF
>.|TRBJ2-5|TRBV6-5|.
TGTGCCAGCAGGGACATAGGACAAGAGACCCAGTACTTC
CASRDIGQETQYF
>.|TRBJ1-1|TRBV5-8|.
TGTGCCAGCAGCTTGACACACCTGAACACTGAAGCTTTCTTT
CASSLTHLNTEAFF
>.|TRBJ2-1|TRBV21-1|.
TGTGCCAGCAGCGTGACGGGAGTTGGGAGGTCCTACAATGAGCAGTTCTTC
CASSVTGVGRSYNEQFF
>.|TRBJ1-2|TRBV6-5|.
TGTGCCAGCAGCCACGGGGTTGATTTCTACACCTTC
CASSHGVDFYTF
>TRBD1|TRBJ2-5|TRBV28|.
TGTGCCAGCAGTCCCGACAGGGGTCGGAAGACCCAGTACTTC
CASSPDRGRKTQYF
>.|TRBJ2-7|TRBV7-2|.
TGTGCCAGCAGCTCGACTAGATGGGGGGAGTACTTC
CASSSTRWGEYF
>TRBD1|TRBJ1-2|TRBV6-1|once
TGTGCCAGCAGTGATGACAGGGGCTATGGCTACACCTTC
CASSDDRGYGYTF
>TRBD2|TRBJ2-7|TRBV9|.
TGTGCCAGCAGCGTAGGTGGACTAGCGGGGTACGAGCAGTACTTC
CASSVGGLAGYEQYF
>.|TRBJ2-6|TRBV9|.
TGTGCCAGCAGCGTAGGAGCTGGGGCCAACGTCCTGACTTTC
CASSVGAGANVLTF
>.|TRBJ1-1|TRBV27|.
TGTGCCAGCAGCCCCTTTGAGGGGCGGGGGACTGAAGCTTTCTTT
CASSPFEGRGTEAFF
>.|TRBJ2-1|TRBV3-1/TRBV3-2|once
TGTGCCAGCAGCCAATCCCTAGCAAGCTCCTACAATGAGCAGTTCTTC
CASSQSLASSYNEQFF
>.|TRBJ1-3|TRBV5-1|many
TGCGCCAGCAGCTTGGGACAGGACTCTGGAAACACCATATATTTT
CASSLGQDSGNTIYF
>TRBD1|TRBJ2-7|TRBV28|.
TGTGCCAGCAATACCAGGGGGCGCGAGTCCTACGAGCAGTACTTC
CASNTRGRESYEQYF
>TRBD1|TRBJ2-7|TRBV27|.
TGTGCCAGCAGCCGAGGACAGGGGGCTCGAGACGAGCAGTACTTC
CASSRGQGARDEQYF
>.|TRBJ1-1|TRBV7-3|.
TGTGCCAGCAGGGATGGGGGCCTGAACACTGAAGCTTTCTTT
CASRDGGLNTEAFF
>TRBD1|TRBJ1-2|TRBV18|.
TGTGCCAGCTCACCACGTCTGGCAGGGGGCGACAGGGGCTACACCTTC
CASSPRLAGGDRGYTF
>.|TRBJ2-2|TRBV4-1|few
TGCGCCAGCACCCCTAACACCGGGGAGCTGTTTTTT
CASTPNTGELFF
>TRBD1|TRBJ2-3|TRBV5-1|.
TGCGCCAGCAGACCACAGGGGGCTAGCACAGATACGCAGTATTTT
CASRPQGASTDTQYF
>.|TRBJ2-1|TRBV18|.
TGTGCCAGCTCACCCTCATGGCCTCAACCCTACAATGAGCAGTTCTTC
CASSPSWPQPYNEQFF
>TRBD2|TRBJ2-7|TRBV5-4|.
TGTGCCAGCAGCTTAGCGGGGTTCTACGAGCAGTACTTC
CASSLAGFYEQYF
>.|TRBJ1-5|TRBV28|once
TGTGCCAGCAGTTTATACAGGGAAAATAGCAATCAGCCCCAGCATTTT
CASSLYRENSNQPQHF
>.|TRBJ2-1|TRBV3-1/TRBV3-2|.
TGTGCCAGCAGCCATCCGAATAGCGGATACAATGAGCAGTTCTTC
CASSHPNSGYNEQFF
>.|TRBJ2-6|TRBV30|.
TGTGCCCGAGGCAGCTCTGGGGCCAACGTCCTGACTTTC
CARGSSGANVLTF
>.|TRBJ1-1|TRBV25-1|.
TGTGCCACCTCTCCCGGCGGGATTGAAATGACTGAAGCTTTCTTT
CATSPGGIEMTEAFF
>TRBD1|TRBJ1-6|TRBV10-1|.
TGCGCCAGCAGCGCGGGACAGAATAATTCACCCCTCCACTTT
CASSAGQNNSPLHF
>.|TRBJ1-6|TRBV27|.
TGTGCCAGCAGTTTCGGAGGTATAAACTCACCCCTCCACTTT
CASSFGGINSPLHF
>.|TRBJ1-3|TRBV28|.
TGTGCCAGCAGCGGGGGGGGGTCCCGCTCTGGAAACACCATATATTTT
CASSGGGSRSGNTIYF
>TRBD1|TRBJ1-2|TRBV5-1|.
TGCGCCAGCAGCCCGGATGGACAGGGAACGAGAGGCTACACCTTC
CASSPDGQGTRGYTF
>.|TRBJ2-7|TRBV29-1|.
TGCAGCGTTGTCACGGACTCGACCTACGAGCAGTACTTC
CSVVTDSTYEQYF
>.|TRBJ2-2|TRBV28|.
TGTGCCAGCAGTTTTACAGGGTTCAGGGGCACCGGGGAGCTGTTTTTT
CASSFTGFRGTGELFF
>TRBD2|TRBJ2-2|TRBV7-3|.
TGTGCCAGCAGCTTAACTATTCCCCTAGCGGGAACGAACACCGGGGAGCTGTTTTTT
CASSLTIPLAGTNTGELFF
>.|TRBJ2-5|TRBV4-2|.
TGTGCCAGCAGCCGCACGGCTAGCGCCTCTGAGACCCAGTACTTC
CASSRTASASETQYF
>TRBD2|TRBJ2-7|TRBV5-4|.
TGTGCCAGCAGCTTGAGTGTTAGCGGGGGAATTTACGAGCAGTACTTC
CASSLSVSGGIYEQYF
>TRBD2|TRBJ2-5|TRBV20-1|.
TGCAGTGCTAGTTGGACTAGCGGGGGGGAAGAGACCCAGTACTTC
CSASWTSGGEETQYF